This paragraph reports one TCR beta chain. The antigen is not known. The source of the sample is a study of cytomegalovirus exposure and HLA in healthy donors. In the PCR, 60 Vbeta and 13 Jbeta primers were used. Repertoires were generated with immunoSEQ multiplex PCR, while TCRdb's copy carries only in-frame clones and drops some. The table includes around 110,000 clones, over 70% detected once. The CDR3 has 12 amino acids. Trimming cost V 8 bases and J 4 bases; bases outside gene matches: 3. CDR1 and CDR2 (germline): MNHEY, SVGAGI. Study results and caveats: Later analysis indicated greater clonal expansion among HLA-associated TCR beta chains than among equally common other chains.

Sequences were obtained from PBMCs. This receptor was identified in a woman under 30 in good health and CMV-seronegative. This chain links TRBV6-5 with TRBJ2-3; TRBD2 agrees at 7 bases. The CDR3 DNA reads as TGTGCCAGCGCGGGGGTTGCAGATACGCAGTATTTT. Amino acids: CASAGVADTQYF.